This TCR beta chain originates from a study of cytotoxic CD8 clonotypes in ibrutinib-treated CLL. Data came from immunoSEQ multiplex PCR; TCRdb stores just in-frame clones and leaves some out. The sample holds roughly 42,000 clones, just over 65% seen once. Source: PBMCs, taken after 24 months of ibrutinib treatment. The receptor was derived from a human donor with chronic lymphocytic leukemia.

The CDR3 bases are TGTGCCAGCAGCCAGCCGGGGGGGCCGAGTACAGATACGCAGTATTTT. Amino acid sequence: CASSQPGGPSTDTQYF. The rearrangement joins TRBV5-4 to TRBJ2-3; the match to TRBD2 covers 8 bases. The length of the CDR3 is 16 residues. The trim removed 4 bases at V and 3 bases at J, leaving 10 bases unmatched. From germline, CDR1 is SGHNT and CDR2 YYREEE (reference sequence).